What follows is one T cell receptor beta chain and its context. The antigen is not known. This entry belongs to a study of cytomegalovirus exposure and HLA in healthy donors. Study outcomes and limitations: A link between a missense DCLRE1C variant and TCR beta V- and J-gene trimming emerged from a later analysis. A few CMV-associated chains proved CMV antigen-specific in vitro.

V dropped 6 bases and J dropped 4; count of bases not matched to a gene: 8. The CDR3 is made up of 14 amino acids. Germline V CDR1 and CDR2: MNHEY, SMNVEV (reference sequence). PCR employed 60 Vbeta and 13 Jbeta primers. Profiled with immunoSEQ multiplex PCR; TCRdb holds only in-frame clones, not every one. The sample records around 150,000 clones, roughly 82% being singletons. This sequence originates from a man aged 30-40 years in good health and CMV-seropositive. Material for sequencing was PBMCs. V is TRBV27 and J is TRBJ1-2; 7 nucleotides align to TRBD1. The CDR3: CASSPTGDSYGYTF. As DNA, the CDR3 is TGTGCCAGCAGCCCCACAGGGGACAGCTATGGCTACACCTTC.